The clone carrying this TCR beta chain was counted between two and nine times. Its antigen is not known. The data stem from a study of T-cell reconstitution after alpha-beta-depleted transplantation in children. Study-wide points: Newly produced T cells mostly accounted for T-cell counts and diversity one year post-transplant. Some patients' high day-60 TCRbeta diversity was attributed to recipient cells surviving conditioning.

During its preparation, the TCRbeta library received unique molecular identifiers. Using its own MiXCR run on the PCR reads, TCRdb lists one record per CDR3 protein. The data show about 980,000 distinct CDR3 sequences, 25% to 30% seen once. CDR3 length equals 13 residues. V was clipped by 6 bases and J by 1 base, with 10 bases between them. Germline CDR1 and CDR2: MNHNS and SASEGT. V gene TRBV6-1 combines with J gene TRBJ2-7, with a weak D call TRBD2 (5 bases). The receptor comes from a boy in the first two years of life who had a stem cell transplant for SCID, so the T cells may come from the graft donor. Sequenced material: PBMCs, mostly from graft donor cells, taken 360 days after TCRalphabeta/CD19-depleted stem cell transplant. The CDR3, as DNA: TGTGCCAGCAGGACTCCGGGGTCCTACGAGCAGTACTTC. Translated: CASRTPGSYEQYF.